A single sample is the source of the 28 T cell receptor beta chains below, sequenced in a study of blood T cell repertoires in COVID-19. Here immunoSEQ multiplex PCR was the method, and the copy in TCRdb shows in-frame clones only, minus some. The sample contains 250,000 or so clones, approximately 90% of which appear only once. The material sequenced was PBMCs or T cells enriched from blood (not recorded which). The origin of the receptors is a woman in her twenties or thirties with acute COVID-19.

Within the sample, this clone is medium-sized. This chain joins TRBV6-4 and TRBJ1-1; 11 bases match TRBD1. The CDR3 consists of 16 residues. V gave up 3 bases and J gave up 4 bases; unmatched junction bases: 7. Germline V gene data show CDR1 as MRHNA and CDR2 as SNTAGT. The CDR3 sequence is CASSEDPGTGGTEAFF. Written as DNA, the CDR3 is TGTGCCAGCAGTGAAGACCCCGGGACAGGGGGCACTGAAGCTTTCTTT.

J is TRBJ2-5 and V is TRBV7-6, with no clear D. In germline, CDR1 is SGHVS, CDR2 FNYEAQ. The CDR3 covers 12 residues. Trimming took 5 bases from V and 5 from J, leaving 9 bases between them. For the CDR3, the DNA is TGTGCCAGCAGCGCCAACCGGGAGACCCAGTACTTC. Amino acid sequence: CASSANRETQYF. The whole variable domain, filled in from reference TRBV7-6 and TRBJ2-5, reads GAGVSQSPRYKVTKRGQDVALRCDPISGHVSLYWYRQALGQGPEFLTYFNYEAQQDKSGLPNDRFSAERPEGSISTLTIQRTEQRDSAMYRCASSANRETQYFGPGTRLLVL.

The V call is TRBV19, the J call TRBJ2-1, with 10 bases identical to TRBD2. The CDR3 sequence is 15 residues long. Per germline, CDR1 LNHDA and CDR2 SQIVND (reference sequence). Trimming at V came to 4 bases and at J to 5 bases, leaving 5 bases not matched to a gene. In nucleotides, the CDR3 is TGTGCCAGTAGTACGAGCGGGGGGGTCCACAATGAGCAGTTCTTC. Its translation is CASSTSGGVHNEQFF. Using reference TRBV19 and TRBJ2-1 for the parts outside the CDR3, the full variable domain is DGGITQSPKYLFRKEGQNVTLSCEQNLNHDAMYWYRQDPGQGLRLIYYSQIVNDFQKGDIAEGYSVSREKKESFPLTVTSAQKNPTAFYLCASSTSGGVHNEQFFGPGTRLTVL.

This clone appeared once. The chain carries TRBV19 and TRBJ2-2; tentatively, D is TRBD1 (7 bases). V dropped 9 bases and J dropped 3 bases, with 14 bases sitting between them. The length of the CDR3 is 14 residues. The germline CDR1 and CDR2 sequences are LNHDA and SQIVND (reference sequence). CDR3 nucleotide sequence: TGTGCCAGCCACACAGGGGAGGACACCGGGGAGCTGTTTTTT. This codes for CASHTGEDTGELFF.

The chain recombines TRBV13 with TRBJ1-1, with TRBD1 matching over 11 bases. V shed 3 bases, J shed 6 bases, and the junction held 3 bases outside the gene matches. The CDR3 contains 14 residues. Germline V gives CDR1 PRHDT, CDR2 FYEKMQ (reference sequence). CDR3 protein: CASSFRDRGAEAFF. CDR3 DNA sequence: TGTGCCAGCAGCTTCCGGGACAGGGGGGCTGAAGCTTTCTTT.

CDR3 sequence: CASSQNRGHDTGELFF. The CDR3 DNA reads as TGCGCCAGCAGCCAAAACAGGGGGCACGACACCGGGGAGCTGTTTTTT. The rearrangement uses TRBV5-1 and TRBJ2-2; 9 positions match TRBD1. V shed 4 bases, J shed 3 bases, and the junction held 7 bases outside the gene matches. Per the germline V gene, CDR1 is SGHRS and CDR2 is YFSETQ. This CDR3 spans 16 amino acids. The full variable domain, its missing parts supplied by reference TRBV5-1 and TRBJ2-2, is KAGVTQTPRYLIKTRGQQVTLSCSPISGHRSVSWYQQTPGQGLQFLFEYFSETQRNKGNFPGRFSGRQFSNSRSEMNVSTLELGDSALYLCASSQNRGHDTGELFFGEGSRLTVL.

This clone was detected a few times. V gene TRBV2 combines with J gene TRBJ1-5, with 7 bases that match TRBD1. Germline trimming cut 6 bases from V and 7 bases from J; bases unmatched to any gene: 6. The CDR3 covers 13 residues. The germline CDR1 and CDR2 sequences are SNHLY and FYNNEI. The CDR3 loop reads CASRRDRAQPQHF. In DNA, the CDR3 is TGTGCCAGCAGGAGAGACAGGGCGCAGCCCCAGCATTTT.

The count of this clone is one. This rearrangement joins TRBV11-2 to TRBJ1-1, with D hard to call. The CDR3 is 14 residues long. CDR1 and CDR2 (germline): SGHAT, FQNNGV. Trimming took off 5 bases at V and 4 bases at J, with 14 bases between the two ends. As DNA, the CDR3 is TGTGCCAGCAGCAGCAACGTTCGCGGCACTGAAGCTTTCTTT. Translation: CASSSNVRGTEAFF. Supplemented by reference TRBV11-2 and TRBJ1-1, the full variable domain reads EAGVAQSPRYKIIEKRQSVAFWCNPISGHATLYWYQQILGQGPKLLIQFQNNGVVDDSQLPKDRFSAERLKGVDSTLKIQPAKLEDSAVYLCASSSNVRGTEAFFGQGTRLTVV.

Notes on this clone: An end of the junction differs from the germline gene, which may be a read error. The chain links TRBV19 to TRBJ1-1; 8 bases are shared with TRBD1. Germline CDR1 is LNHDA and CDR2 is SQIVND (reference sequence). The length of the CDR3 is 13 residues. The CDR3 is CASSILRGQEAFF. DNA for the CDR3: TGTGCCAGTAGTATATTACGGGGACAGGAAGCCTTCTTT. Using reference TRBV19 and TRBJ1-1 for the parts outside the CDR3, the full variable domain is DGGITQSPKYLFRKEGQNVTLSCEQNLNHDAMYWYRQDPGQGLRLIYYSQIVNDFQKGDIAEGYSVSREKKESFPLTVTSAQKNPTAFYLCASSILRGQEAFFGQGTRLTVV.

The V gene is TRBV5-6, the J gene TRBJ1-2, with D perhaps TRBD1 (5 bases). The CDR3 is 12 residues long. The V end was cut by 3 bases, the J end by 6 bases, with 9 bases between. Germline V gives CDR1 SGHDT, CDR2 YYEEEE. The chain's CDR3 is CASSSSTDGYTF. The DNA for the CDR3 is TGTGCCAGCAGCTCTTCGACAGATGGCTACACCTTC.

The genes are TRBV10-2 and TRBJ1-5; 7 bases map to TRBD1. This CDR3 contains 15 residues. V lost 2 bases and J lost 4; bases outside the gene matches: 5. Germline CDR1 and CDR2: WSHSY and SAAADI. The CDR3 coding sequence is TGCGCCAGCAGTGAGGGCAGGGGGGTTAATCAGCCCCAGCATTTT. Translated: CASSEGRGVNQPQHF.

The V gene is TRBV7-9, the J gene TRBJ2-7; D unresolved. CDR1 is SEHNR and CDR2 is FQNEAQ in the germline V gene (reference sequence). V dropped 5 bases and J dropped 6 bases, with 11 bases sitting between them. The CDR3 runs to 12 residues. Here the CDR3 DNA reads TGTGCCAGCAGCCGCGGTTCGGGCGAGCAGTACTTC. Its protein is CASSRGSGEQYF. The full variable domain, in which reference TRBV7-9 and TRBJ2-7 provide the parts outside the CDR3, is DTGVSQNPRHKITKRGQNVTFRCDPISEHNRLYWYRQTLGQGPEFLTYFQNEAQLEKSRLLSDRFSAERPKGSFSTLEIQRTEQGDSAMYLCASSRGSGEQYFGPGTRLTVT.

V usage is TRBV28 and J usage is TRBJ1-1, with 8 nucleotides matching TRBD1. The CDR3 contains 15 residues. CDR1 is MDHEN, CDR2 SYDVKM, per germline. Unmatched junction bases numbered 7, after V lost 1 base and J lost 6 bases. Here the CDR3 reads CASSLSRTGRPEAFF. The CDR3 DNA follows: TGTGCCAGCAGTTTATCCCGGACAGGGAGGCCTGAAGCTTTCTTT.

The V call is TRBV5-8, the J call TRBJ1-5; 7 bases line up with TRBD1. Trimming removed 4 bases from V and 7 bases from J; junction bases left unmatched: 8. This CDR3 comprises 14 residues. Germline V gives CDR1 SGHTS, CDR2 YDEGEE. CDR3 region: CASSTTGVRQPQHF. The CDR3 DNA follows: TGTGCCAGCAGCACCACAGGGGTCCGGCAGCCCCAGCATTTT.

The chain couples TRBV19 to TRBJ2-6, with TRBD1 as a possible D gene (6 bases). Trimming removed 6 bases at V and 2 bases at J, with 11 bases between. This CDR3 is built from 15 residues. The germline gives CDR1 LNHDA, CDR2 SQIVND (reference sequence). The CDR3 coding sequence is TGTGCCAGTAGCGCACAGGGAGCTGGGGCCAACGTCCTGACTTTC. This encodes CASSAQGAGANVLTF.

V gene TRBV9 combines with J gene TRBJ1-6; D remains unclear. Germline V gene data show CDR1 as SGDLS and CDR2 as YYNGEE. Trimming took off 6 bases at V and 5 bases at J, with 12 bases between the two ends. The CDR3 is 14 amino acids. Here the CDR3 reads CASTSARDNSPLHF. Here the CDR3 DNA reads TGTGCCAGCACCTCAGCGAGAGATAATTCACCCCTCCACTTT. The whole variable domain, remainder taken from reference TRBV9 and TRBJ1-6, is DSGVTQTPKHLITATGQRVTLRCSPRSGDLSVYWYQQSLDQGLQFLIQYYNGEERAKGNILERFSAQQFPDLHSELNLSSLELGDSALYFCASTSARDNSPLHFGNGTRLTVT.

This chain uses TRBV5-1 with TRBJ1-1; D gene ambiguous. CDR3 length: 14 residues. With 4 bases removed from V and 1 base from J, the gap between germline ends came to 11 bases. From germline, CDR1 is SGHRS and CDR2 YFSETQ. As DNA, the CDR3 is TGCGCCAGCAGCATGGGAGGGTCGAACACTGAAGCTTTCTTT. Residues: CASSMGGSNTEAFF.

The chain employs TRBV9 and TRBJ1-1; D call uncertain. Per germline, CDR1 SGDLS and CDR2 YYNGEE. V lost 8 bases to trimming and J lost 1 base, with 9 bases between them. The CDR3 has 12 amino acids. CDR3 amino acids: CASSRENTEAFF. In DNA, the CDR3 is TGTGCCAGTTCGAGGGAGAACACTGAAGCTTTCTTT. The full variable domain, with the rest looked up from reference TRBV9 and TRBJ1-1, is DSGVTQTPKHLITATGQRVTLRCSPRSGDLSVYWYQQSLDQGLQFLIQYYNGEERAKGNILERFSAQQFPDLHSELNLSSLELGDSALYFCASSRENTEAFFGQGTRLTVV.

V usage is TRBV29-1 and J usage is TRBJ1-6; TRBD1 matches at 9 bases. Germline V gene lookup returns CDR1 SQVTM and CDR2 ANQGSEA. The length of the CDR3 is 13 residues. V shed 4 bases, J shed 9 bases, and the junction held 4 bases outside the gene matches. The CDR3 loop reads CSVGGQGGSPLHF. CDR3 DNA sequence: TGCAGCGTTGGGGGACAGGGTGGTTCACCCCTCCACTTT.

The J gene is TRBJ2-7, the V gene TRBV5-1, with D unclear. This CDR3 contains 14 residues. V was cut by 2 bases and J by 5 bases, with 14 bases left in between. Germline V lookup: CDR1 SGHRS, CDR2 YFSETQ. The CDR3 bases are TGCGCCAGCAGCTTCACGGGTTCTGTCGACGAGCAGTACTTC. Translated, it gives CASSFTGSVDEQYF. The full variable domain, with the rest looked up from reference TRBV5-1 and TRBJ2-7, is KAGVTQTPRYLIKTRGQQVTLSCSPISGHRSVSWYQQTPGQGLQFLFEYFSETQRNKGNFPGRFSGRQFSNSRSEMNVSTLELGDSALYLCASSFTGSVDEQYFGPGTRLTVT.

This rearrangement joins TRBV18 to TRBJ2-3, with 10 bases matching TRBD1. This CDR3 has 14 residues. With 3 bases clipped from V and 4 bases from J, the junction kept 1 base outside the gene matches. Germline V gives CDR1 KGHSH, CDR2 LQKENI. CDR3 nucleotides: TGTGCCAGCTCACCGGGACAGGGGCCAGATACGCAGTATTTT. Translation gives CASSPGQGPDTQYF.

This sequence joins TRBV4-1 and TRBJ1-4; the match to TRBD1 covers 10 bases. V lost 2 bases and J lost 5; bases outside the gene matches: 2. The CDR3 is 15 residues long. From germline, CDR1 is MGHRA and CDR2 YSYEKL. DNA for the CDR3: TGCGCCAGCAGCCAAATGGGACAGGGGAATGAAAAACTGTTTTTT. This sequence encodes CASSQMGQGNEKLFF.

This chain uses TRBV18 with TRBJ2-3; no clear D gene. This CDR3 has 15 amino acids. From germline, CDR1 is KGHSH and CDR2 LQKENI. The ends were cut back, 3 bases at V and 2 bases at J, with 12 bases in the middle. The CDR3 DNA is TGTGCCAGCTCACCTTTGGGCAGTTTCACAGATACGCAGTATTTT. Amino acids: CASSPLGSFTDTQYF.

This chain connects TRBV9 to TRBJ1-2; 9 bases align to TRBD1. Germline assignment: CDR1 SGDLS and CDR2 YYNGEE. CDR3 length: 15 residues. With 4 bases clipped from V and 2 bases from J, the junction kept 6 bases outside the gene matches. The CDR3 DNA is TGTGCCAGCAGCCCTACCGGGACAGGGAACTATGGCTACACCTTC. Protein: CASSPTGTGNYGYTF. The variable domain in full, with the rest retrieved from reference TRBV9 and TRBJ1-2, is DSGVTQTPKHLITATGQRVTLRCSPRSGDLSVYWYQQSLDQGLQFLIQYYNGEERAKGNILERFSAQQFPDLHSELNLSSLELGDSALYFCASSPTGTGNYGYTFGSGTRLTVV.

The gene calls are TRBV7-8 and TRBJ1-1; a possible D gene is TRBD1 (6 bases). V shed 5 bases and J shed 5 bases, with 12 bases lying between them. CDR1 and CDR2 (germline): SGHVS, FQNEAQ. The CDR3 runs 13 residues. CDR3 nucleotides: TGTGCCAGCAGCATCATGAGGGGGACTGAAGCTTTCTTT. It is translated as CASSIMRGTEAFF.

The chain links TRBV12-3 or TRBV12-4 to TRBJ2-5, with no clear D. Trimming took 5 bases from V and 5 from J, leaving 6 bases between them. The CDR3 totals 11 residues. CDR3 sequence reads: CASSHGETQYF. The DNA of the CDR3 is TGTGCCAGCAGTCACGGGGAGACCCAGTACTTC.

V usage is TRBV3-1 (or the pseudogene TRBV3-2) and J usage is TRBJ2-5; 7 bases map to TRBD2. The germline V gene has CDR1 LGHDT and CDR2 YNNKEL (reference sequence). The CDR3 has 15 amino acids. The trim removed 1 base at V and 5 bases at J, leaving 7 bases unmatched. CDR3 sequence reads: CASSQAPSGGETQYF. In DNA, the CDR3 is TGTGCCAGCAGCCAAGCCCCTAGCGGAGGGGAGACCCAGTACTTC.

Here the CDR3 DNA reads TGCGCCAGCAGCCAAGTGAAAACCCCGGGGGAAAAACTGTTTTTT. Protein product: CASSQVKTPGEKLFF. J is TRBJ1-4 and V is TRBV4-1; D not certain. The germline gives CDR1 MGHRA, CDR2 YSYEKL. The length of the CDR3 is 15 residues. Trimming left V 1 base short and J 8 bases short, with 14 bases between.